This TCR beta chain was obtained from a study of T cell responses to AZD1222 COVID-19 vaccine. Study results and limitations: Spike as a whole was targeted by vaccine-associated CD4 TCRs, dominant at 160-218 and 743-854. Repertoire sampling happened only post peak T cell response. Baseline seropositivity occurred in only a handful of AZD1222 recipients.

Regarding this clone: Its specificity is unknown.

TCRdb's table, derived via immunoSEQ multiplex PCR, lists solely in-frame clones and lacks some. The profile shows 70,000 to 100,000 clones, approximately 83% of them singletons. Trimming took off 4 bases at V and 0 bases at J, with 11 bases between the two ends. Germline assignment: CDR1 SGHNT and CDR2 YYREEE (reference sequence). The CDR3 is 14 amino acids. This sequence originates from an adult who received the AZD1222 COVID-19 vaccine. The J gene is TRBJ2-7, the V gene TRBV5-4; no clear D gene. This sample comprised peripheral blood, obtained 28 days after the second AZD1222 dose. The chain's CDR3 is CASSPNRNSYEQYF. As DNA, the CDR3 is TGTGCCAGCAGCCCCAACAGAAACTCCTACGAGCAGTACTTC.